This entry lists 5 T cell receptor beta chains sequenced from one sample in a study of blood T cell repertoires in COVID-19. The table came from immunoSEQ multiplex PCR; TCRdb's copy has only in-frame clones and leaves some out. The sample contains about 84,000 clones, over 80% of which appear only once. Sequencing was done on a sample of peripheral blood. These receptors all come from a woman aged 80 or over with acute or convalescent COVID-19.

The gene calls are TRBV6-5 and TRBJ2-5; 10 bases are a match to TRBD1. Trimming at V came to 6 bases and at J to 3 bases, leaving 4 bases not matched to a gene. The CDR3 loop spans 14 amino acids. CDR1 and CDR2 (germline): MNHEY, SVGAGI. The CDR3 region is CASSLGQGEETQYF. The CDR3, as DNA: TGTGCCAGCAGCCTTGGACAGGGGGAAGAGACCCAGTACTTC.

The rearrangement uses TRBV6-6 and TRBJ2-7; D tentatively fits TRBD1 or TRBD2 (5 bases each). CDR1 and CDR2 (germline): MNHNY, SVGAGI (reference sequence). Trimming removed 5 bases at V and 7 bases at J, with 12 bases between. The CDR3 spans 12 residues. CDR3 loop: CASSQGSGEQYF. DNA for the CDR3: TGTGCCAGCAGTCAGGGTTCGGGGGAGCAGTACTTC.

This chain links TRBV3-1 (or the pseudogene TRBV3-2) with TRBJ2-1; 8 bases match TRBD2. With 3 bases clipped from V and 8 bases from J, the junction kept 3 bases outside the gene matches. The CDR3 length is 13 residues. Germline CDR1 LGHDT, CDR2 YNNKEL (reference sequence). This CDR3 reads CASSQMTSDEQFF. The CDR3 region has the DNA TGTGCCAGCAGCCAGATGACTAGCGATGAGCAGTTCTTC.

This chain uses TRBV6-5 with TRBJ2-7; D is possibly TRBD1 (6 bases). In germline, CDR1 is MNHEY, CDR2 SVGAGI. Trimming left V 2 bases short and J 2 bases short, with 16 bases between. The CDR3 runs 16 residues. CDR3 region: CASSYAQPGQAYEQYF. In DNA, the CDR3 is TGTGCCAGCAGTTACGCCCAACCGGGACAAGCCTACGAGCAGTACTTC.

This clone has more than one count but fewer than ten. This chain links TRBV4-2 with TRBJ2-2, with 8 bases fitting TRBD2. The CDR3 loop spans 17 amino acids. V lost 4 bases, J lost 1 base, and 8 bases stayed unmatched. CDR1 is LGHNA and CDR2 is YNFKEQ in the germline V gene. This CDR3 reads CASSPRGSGMNTGELFF. CDR3 nucleotides: TGTGCCAGCAGCCCCCGGGGTAGCGGGATGAACACCGGGGAGCTGTTTTTT.